These 25 T cell receptor beta chains were sequenced from one sample in a study of vaccination effects on CD4 cells after COVID-19. TCRdb's table, derived via immunoSEQ multiplex PCR, lists solely in-frame clones and lacks some. Here the sample spans 35,000 to 45,000 clones, approximately 78% being singletons. For these TCRs, the target antigens are not known. Viral peptide pools were used in the ViraFEST assay to expand antigen-specific CD4+ T cells, and sequencing came afterward. Following an approximately eleven-day culture, CD4+ T cells were purified. From March to December 2020, the person had a SARS-CoV-2 infection that was confirmed by PCR. Sequencing used CD4+ T cells from PBMCs cultured with HCoV-NL63 spike peptides, obtained before COVID-19 vaccination. The receptor source for this set is a human donor who had a prior SARS-CoV-2 infection.

The chain recombines TRBV3-1 (or the pseudogene TRBV3-2) with TRBJ1-3; D is uncertain. The germline V and J ends were trimmed by 5 bases and 4 bases, with 9 bases remaining between them. This CDR3 comprises 13 residues. Looked up from germline, CDR1 is LGHDT and CDR2 is YNNKEL (reference sequence). Written as DNA, the CDR3 is TGTGCCAGCAGCTGGTCAGGAGGAAACACCATATATTTT. Translating it yields CASSWSGGNTIYF.

The CDR3 spells CASSAAEGGALAFF. CDR3 nucleotides: TGTGCCAGCAGTGCCGCCGAGGGGGGAGCTCTGGCTTTCTTT. This sequence joins TRBV7-9 and TRBJ1-1; tentatively, D is TRBD1 (6 bases). The CDR3 consists of 14 residues. CDR1 SEHNR and CDR2 FQNEAQ come from the germline V gene (reference sequence). V lost 6 bases and J 11 bases, leaving 22 bases between the germline ends.

Only a few counts were recorded for this clone. The genes are TRBV29-1 and TRBJ1-1, with D tentatively TRBD1 (6 bases). The germline gives CDR1 SQVTM, CDR2 ANQGSEA. Trimming left V 7 bases short and J 1 base short, with 13 bases between. The length of the CDR3 is 13 residues. In nucleotides, the CDR3 is TGCAGCGCACAAACGGACAGGAACACTGAAGCTTTCTTT. Protein sequence: CSAQTDRNTEAFF. The variable domain in full, with the rest retrieved from reference TRBV29-1 and TRBJ1-1, is SAVISQKPSRDICQRGTSLTIQCQVDSQVTMMFWYRQQPGQSLTLIATANQGSEATYESGFVIDKFPISRPNLTFSTLTVSNMSPEDSSIYLCSAQTDRNTEAFFGQGTRLTVV.

This chain's CDR3 is CASSRAGTGGVRGPMNTEAFF. Written as DNA, the CDR3 is TGTGCCAGCAGCCGCGCCGGGACAGGGGGTGTTAGGGGCCCCATGAACACTGAAGCTTTCTTT. The chain joins TRBV4-2 to TRBJ1-1, with 11 bases identical to TRBD1. The CDR3 consists of 21 residues. Germline V gene sequence: CDR1 LGHNA, CDR2 YNFKEQ. Trimming cost V 4 bases and J 0 bases; bases outside gene matches: 19.

The rearrangement uses TRBV14 and TRBJ1-3, with D possibly being TRBD1 (5 bases). V gave up 2 bases and J gave up 1 base, with 18 bases separating them. Germline assignment: CDR1 SGHDN and CDR2 FVKESK. The CDR3 is made up of 18 amino acids. The CDR3 loop reads CASSQLPIRVGSGNTIYF. The CDR3 DNA is TGTGCCAGCAGCCAACTACCGATCAGGGTCGGGTCTGGAAACACCATATATTTT.

The CDR3 region is CASSQDPGIYGYTF. The DNA of the CDR3 is TGCGCCAGCAGCCAAGATCCCGGGATCTATGGCTACACCTTC. The V gene is TRBV4-3, the J gene TRBJ1-2; no definite D call. Looked up from germline, CDR1 is LGHNA and CDR2 is YSLEER. The CDR3 consists of 14 residues. V lost 0 bases to trimming and J lost 4 bases, with 9 bases between them.

This chain uses TRBV7-3 with TRBJ2-2; D is ambiguous. V was shortened by 4 bases and J by 3 bases, with 6 bases between the two germline ends. Germline CDR1 SGHTA, CDR2 FQGTGA. CDR3 length equals 13 residues. The CDR3 coding sequence is TGTGCCAGCAGCTACCAGCACACCGGGGAGCTGTTTTTT. Translating it yields CASSYQHTGELFF.

The J gene is TRBJ2-5, the V gene TRBV7-3; D is unclear. V was pared by 5 bases and J by 4 bases, with 11 bases between. The CDR3 contains 13 residues. Looked up from germline, CDR1 is SGHTA and CDR2 is FQGTGA. CDR3 residues: CASSRTGRETQYF. The CDR3 nucleotides are TGTGCCAGCAGCCGAACCGGTCGAGAGACCCAGTACTTC.

The chain couples TRBV30 to TRBJ2-3; TRBD2 matches 9 bases. The germline V gene encodes CDR1 GTSNPN and CDR2 SVGIG (reference sequence). The CDR3 totals 14 residues. The junction had 9 bases not matched to a gene; V was cut back by 8 bases and J by 3 bases. Here the CDR3 DNA reads TGTGCCGGGGAACTAGCGGGCTCAACAGATACGCAGTATTTT. This sequence encodes CAGELAGSTDTQYF.

This clone was seen only once. V and J are TRBV29-1 and TRBJ2-5, with no clear D. The CDR3 spans 12 residues. With 5 bases removed from V and 5 bases from J, the gap between germline ends came to 12 bases. Germline V gene lookup returns CDR1 SQVTM and CDR2 ANQGSEA. This chain's CDR3 is CSVCSMGETQYF. The CDR3 DNA sequence: TGCAGCGTTTGTAGTATGGGCGAGACCCAGTACTTC.

This clone occurred once. This chain links TRBV29-1 with TRBJ1-4; 7 bases match TRBD1. Germline-derived CDR1 and CDR2 are SQVTM and ANQGSEA. Unmatched junction bases numbered 3, after V lost 7 bases and J lost 4 bases. The CDR3 contains 12 residues. The CDR3 nucleotides read TGCAGCGGGGGACAGTTTAATGAAAAACTGTTTTTT. This sequence encodes CSGGQFNEKLFF. The full variable domain, completed using reference TRBV29-1 and TRBJ1-4, is SAVISQKPSRDICQRGTSLTIQCQVDSQVTMMFWYRQQPGQSLTLIATANQGSEATYESGFVIDKFPISRPNLTFSTLTVSNMSPEDSSIYLCSGGQFNEKLFFGSGTQLSVL.

The chain is built from TRBV5-4 and TRBJ1-2; possible D gene TRBD1, 6 bases. Germline CDR1 SGHNT, CDR2 YYREEE (reference sequence). The CDR3 has 14 amino acids. V lost 6 bases, J lost 7 bases, and 19 bases lay in between. CDR3 bases: TGTGCCAGCACCCAGGGGCAGGGGTTTTCTGGCTACACCTTC. It encodes CASTQGQGFSGYTF.

The chain uses TRBV10-3 and TRBJ2-3, with D perhaps TRBD2 (7 bases). This CDR3 contains 14 residues. Germline V gene lookup returns CDR1 ENHRY and CDR2 SYGVKD. V was cut by 6 bases and J by 4 bases, with 14 bases left in between. Here the CDR3 DNA reads TGTGCCATCAGAGGGGGGGCGAGGGCAGATACGCAGTATTTT. Protein sequence: CAIRGGARADTQYF.

The sample holds a few counts of this clone. The rearrangement links TRBV5-4 to TRBJ1-6; D possibly corresponds to TRBD1 (5 bases). The germline CDR1 and CDR2 sequences are SGHNT and YYREEE (reference sequence). Trimming took 4 bases from V and 5 from J, leaving 13 bases between them. This CDR3 comprises 15 residues. The CDR3 sequence is CASSPGWGDNSPLHF. CDR3 DNA sequence: TGTGCCAGCAGCCCCGGGTGGGGGGATAATTCACCCCTCCACTTT.

The V call is TRBV4-2, the J call TRBJ2-3, with TRBD2 matching over 14 bases. The junction had 4 bases not matched to a gene; V was cut back by 2 bases and J by 6 bases. CDR1 LGHNA and CDR2 YNFKEQ come from the germline V gene. This CDR3 comprises 16 residues. The CDR3 region is CASSQLTSGGADTQYF. In DNA form, the CDR3 reads TGTGCCAGCAGCCAACTGACTAGCGGGGGGGCGGATACGCAGTATTTT.

The chain combines TRBV18 with TRBJ2-3, with D perhaps TRBD1 (7 bases). The V end was cut by 6 bases, the J end by 1 base, with 23 bases between. Germline V gene lookup returns CDR1 KGHSH and CDR2 LQKENI. The CDR3 loop spans 18 amino acids. The CDR3 region has the DNA TGTGCCAGCTCCTGGGGCGGGGAGGACAGGATCGGCACAGATACGCAGTATTTT. It is translated as CASSWGGEDRIGTDTQYF.

The chain combines TRBV11-1 with TRBJ1-2; TRBD1 is a possible D gene (6 bases). Germline CDR1 is SGHAT and CDR2 is FQDESV (reference sequence). Trimming cost V 5 bases and J 2 bases, with 12 bases left between them. CDR3 size: 14 residues. Here the CDR3 DNA reads TGTGCCAGCAGCGCCACAGGGATCAACTATGGCTACACCTTC. Amino acids: CASSATGINYGYTF.

The chain uses TRBV7-3 and TRBJ2-3; D is undetermined. This CDR3 is built from 11 residues. Per the germline V gene, CDR1 is SGHTA and CDR2 is FQGTGA. V shed 5 bases and J shed 4 bases, with 4 bases lying between them. The CDR3 DNA reads as TGTGCCAGCAGCGACTCAGATACGCAGTATTTT. Protein sequence: CASSDSDTQYF.

The chain is built from TRBV7-3 and TRBJ2-7; no definite D call. Germline loops: CDR1 SGHTA, CDR2 FQGTGA. Trimming removed 3 bases from V and 5 bases from J, with 11 bases in between. This CDR3 has 13 residues. The CDR3 is CASSLGRENEQYF. The CDR3 DNA reads as TGTGCCAGCAGCTTGGGAAGGGAAAACGAGCAGTACTTC.

The rearrangement joins TRBV6-5 to TRBJ2-7; tentative D call: TRBD2 (6 bases). CDR3 length: 15 residues. Between the trimmed V and J ends, which lost 3 bases and 3 bases, there was a span of 15 bases. Germline loops: CDR1 MNHEY, CDR2 SVGAGI. CDR3 amino acids: CASSYSGRWDYEQYF. CDR3 sequence (DNA): TGTGCCAGCAGTTATTCCGGGAGATGGGACTACGAGCAGTACTTC.

CDR3 nucleotides: TGTGCCAGCAGCCCGAGCGGGGGGCCCAACAATGAGCAGTTCTTC. As protein: CASSPSGGPNNEQFF. The chain joins TRBV6-5 to TRBJ2-1, with 9 bases aligning to TRBD2. Trimming removed 6 bases from V and 5 bases from J; junction bases left unmatched: 8. This CDR3 spans 15 amino acids. Germline-derived CDR1 and CDR2 are MNHEY and SVGAGI.

The gene calls are TRBV7-3 and TRBJ2-2; D ambiguous. Germline V gene lookup returns CDR1 SGHTA and CDR2 FQGTGA. The CDR3 spans 13 residues. V lost 1 base to trimming and J lost 5 bases, with 5 bases between them. The CDR3 spells CASSLIGTGELFF. The CDR3 nucleotides read TGTGCCAGCAGCTTAATTGGTACCGGGGAGCTGTTTTTT.

The V call is TRBV6-1, the J call TRBJ1-5; a weak D match, TRBD1 (6 bases). Trimming removed 3 bases at V and 6 bases at J, with 12 bases between. The CDR3 length is 14 residues. Germline CDR1 and CDR2: MNHNS and SASEGT. The CDR3 region is CASSETGAGQPQHF. DNA of the CDR3: TGTGCCAGCAGTGAGACGGGGGCAGGTCAGCCCCAGCATTTT.

This rearrangement joins TRBV7-8 to TRBJ2-3; D is ambiguous. CDR3 size: 16 residues. From germline, CDR1 is SGHVS and CDR2 FQNEAQ. V was clipped by 5 bases and J by 3 bases, with 18 bases between them. The CDR3 nucleotides read TGTGCCAGCAGCCCCGTTAGTGGCGTTGGGACAGATACGCAGTATTTT. This gives the protein CASSPVSGVGTDTQYF.

This sequence joins TRBV4-1 and TRBJ2-7; 11 bases match TRBD1. J was trimmed by 2 bases and V by 0 bases; bases with no gene match: 3. The CDR3 spans 16 residues. Germline CDR1 reads MGHRA; CDR2 reads YSYEKL. CDR3 DNA sequence: TGCGCCAGCAGCCAAGAACTGGGACAGGGGGCCTACGAGCAGTACTTC. This sequence encodes CASSQELGQGAYEQYF.